One sample yielded the 21 T cell receptor beta chains listed below, sequenced in a study of a mutant IDH1 vaccine in newly diagnosed glioma. Only in-frame clones appear in the TCRdb table, and some are missing; sequencing was by immunoSEQ multiplex PCR. The table has some 120,000 clones, around 80% seen once. No antigens are known for them. The sample's time point: week 11, during vaccination. Every vaccine dose comprised 300 ug of mutant IDH1 20-mer peptide plus topical imiquimod. The sequenced sample was PBMCs, obtained from a glioma patient whose treatment included an IDH1 peptide vaccine. Receptor source: a man in his forties with glioma.

The chain joins TRBV27 to TRBJ1-2; 7 bases match TRBD1. V dropped 2 bases and J dropped 8; count of bases not matched to a gene: 5. This CDR3 has 13 residues. Per germline, CDR1 MNHEY and CDR2 SMNVEV (reference sequence). The CDR3 is CASSLKGARGYTF. The CDR3 bases are TGTGCCAGCAGTTTAAAGGGGGCGCGGGGCTACACCTTC.

The chain joins TRBV12-5 to TRBJ1-2; D is perhaps TRBD1 (5 bases). V lost 0 bases and J lost 2, with 16 bases in between. The germline gives CDR1 LGHNT, CDR2 FRNRAP. The CDR3 is made up of 17 amino acids. The DNA for the CDR3 is TGTGCTAGTGGTTTGGTACAAAGGGGCGGGGAAAACTATGGCTACACCTTC. Translating it yields CASGLVQRGGENYGYTF.

This chain links TRBV27 with TRBJ1-6, with D possibly being TRBD1 (5 bases). This CDR3 spans 18 amino acids. The V gene's germline CDR1 is MNHEY and CDR2 SMNVEV (reference sequence). V lost 1 base and J 0 bases, leaving 13 bases between the germline ends. The CDR3 reads CASSLFYRSSSYNSPLHF. The CDR3 bases are TGTGCCAGCAGTTTATTCTACAGGTCGAGCTCCTATAATTCACCCCTCCACTTT.

The V gene is TRBV7-6, the J gene TRBJ2-3; 9 nucleotides agree with TRBD2. Germline V CDR1 and CDR2: SGHVS, FNYEAQ. The ends lost 1 base at V and 0 bases at J; junction bases unmatched: 2. There are 16 residues in the CDR3. Here the CDR3 reads CASSLGAGGSTDTQYF. CDR3 sequence (DNA): TGTGCCAGCAGCTTAGGAGCGGGAGGTAGCACAGATACGCAGTATTTT.

This clone was seen a handful of times. The V gene is TRBV7-3, the J gene TRBJ2-5, with TRBD2 identical over 10 bases. The CDR3 covers 16 residues. Trimming removed 2 bases from V and 5 bases from J; junction bases left unmatched: 8. Per the germline V gene, CDR1 is SGHTA and CDR2 is FQGTGA. The CDR3 DNA sequence: TGTGCCAGCAGCTTAGGCCAGCGGGAGGGCCGGGAGACCCAGTACTTC. Residues: CASSLGQREGRETQYF.

The chain employs TRBV5-4 and TRBJ1-1; no clear D gene. The CDR3 totals 16 residues. V was pared by 4 bases and J by 0 bases, with 16 bases between. CDR1 SGHNT and CDR2 YYREEE come from the germline V gene (reference sequence). DNA of the CDR3: TGTGCCAGCAGCACAGCCGGGAATGGGTTGAACACTGAAGCTTTCTTT. Translated: CASSTAGNGLNTEAFF.

This clone was seen many times. The chain combines TRBV5-6 with TRBJ1-1; D is possibly TRBD1 (5 bases). The CDR3 has 15 amino acids. The germline V and J ends were trimmed by 6 bases and 5 bases, with 20 bases remaining between them. CDR1 is SGHDT, CDR2 YYEEEE, per germline. CDR3 sequence: CASTQNGAPRTEAFF. In DNA, the CDR3 is TGTGCCAGCACCCAGAACGGGGCCCCGCGGACTGAAGCTTTCTTT. The full variable domain, in which reference TRBV5-6 and TRBJ1-1 provide the parts outside the CDR3, is DAGVTQSPTHLIKTRGQQVTLRCSPKSGHDTVSWYQQALGQGPQFIFQYYEEEERQRGNFPDRFSGHQFPNYSSELNVNALLLGDSALYLCASTQNGAPRTEAFFGQGTRLTVV.

This chain links TRBV7-3 with TRBJ2-1; TRBD2 agrees at 7 bases. Germline V CDR1 and CDR2: SGHTA, FQGTGA. The CDR3 totals 16 residues. V was clipped by 5 bases and J by 0 bases; unmatched bases: 7. CDR3 loop: CASSPQTSLSYNEQFF. The CDR3 DNA follows: TGTGCCAGCAGCCCCCAGACTAGCCTCTCCTACAATGAGCAGTTCTTC.

The chain recombines TRBV28 with TRBJ2-5; the D gene is possibly TRBD2 (6 bases). This CDR3 has 15 residues. The V end lost 4 bases, the J end lost 5 bases, and 17 bases lay between the germline ends. Germline V gene lookup returns CDR1 MDHEN and CDR2 SYDVKM. The CDR3 is CASSSSLLGRETQYF. CDR3 DNA: TGTGCCAGCAGTTCCAGCCTCCTAGGGAGGGAGACCCAGTACTTC.

The chain carries TRBV6-1 and TRBJ2-6; D tentatively fits TRBD1 or TRBD2 (6 bases each). The germline V gene has CDR1 MNHNS and CDR2 SASEGT. V was pared by 1 base and J by 2 bases, with 9 bases between. The CDR3 covers 16 residues. CDR3 sequence reads: CASSEEGGAGANVLTF. In DNA form, the CDR3 reads TGTGCCAGCAGTGAAGAGGGGGGAGCTGGGGCCAACGTCCTGACTTTC.

This chain uses TRBV25-1 with TRBJ2-6, with 7 bases matching TRBD1. CDR3 size: 18 residues. The V gene's germline CDR1 is MGHDK and CDR2 SYGVNS. The junction had 11 bases not matched to a gene; V was cut back by 6 bases and J by 0 bases. In DNA form, the CDR3 reads TGTGCCAGCAGGAACCCCGGGACAGTGCCCTCTGGGGCCAACGTCCTGACTTTC. Translating it yields CASRNPGTVPSGANVLTF. Drawing the rest from reference TRBV25-1 and TRBJ2-6, the complete variable domain is EADIYQTPRYLVIGTGKKITLECSQTMGHDKMYWYQQDPGMELHLIHYSYGVNSTEKGDLSSESTVSRIRTEHFPLTLESARPSHTSQYLCASRNPGTVPSGANVLTFGAGSRLTVL.

The V and J genes are TRBV7-9 and TRBJ1-1, with TRBD1 matching over 9 bases. J was trimmed by 4 bases and V by 5 bases; bases with no gene match: 8. CDR1 and CDR2 from the germline V gene are SEHNR and FQNEAQ (reference sequence). The CDR3 is 15 residues long. The CDR3 DNA reads TGTGCCAGCAGCCGCCCCCTGACAGGGGGCACTGAAGCTTTCTTT. Translated, it gives CASSRPLTGGTEAFF. The full variable domain, completed using reference TRBV7-9 and TRBJ1-1, is DTGVSQNPRHKITKRGQNVTFRCDPISEHNRLYWYRQTLGQGPEFLTYFQNEAQLEKSRLLSDRFSAERPKGSFSTLEIQRTEQGDSAMYLCASSRPLTGGTEAFFGQGTRLTVV.

The chain combines TRBV14 with TRBJ2-5; TRBD1 or TRBD2 may be the D gene (5 bases each). There are 14 residues in the CDR3. Germline V gives CDR1 SGHDN, CDR2 FVKESK. Between the trimmed V and J ends, which lost 4 bases and 5 bases, there was a span of 14 bases. The CDR3 DNA reads as TGTGCCAGCAGCCCCTCCGGCTGGGGGGAGACCCAGTACTTC. Amino acids: CASSPSGWGETQYF.

Comment on this clone: One end of the junction does not line up with germline, which may come from a read error. The rearrangement uses TRBV19 and TRBJ1-1; no definite D call. The CDR3 loop spans 12 amino acids. Germline V CDR1 and CDR2: LNHDA, SQIVND (reference sequence). The CDR3 nucleotides are TGTGCCAGTAGTATAGATCATCGAGGCTATGCCTTT. This codes for CASSIDHRGYAF.

The chain recombines TRBV18 with TRBJ2-1; 8 bases fit TRBD2. Losses at the gene ends were 3 bases for V and 1 base for J; bases not matched to a gene: 2. This CDR3 contains 15 residues. CDR1 is KGHSH and CDR2 is LQKENI in the germline V gene. The CDR3 here is CASSPLAGSYNEQFF. CDR3 DNA: TGTGCCAGCTCACCCCTAGCGGGTTCCTACAATGAGCAGTTCTTC.

This clone has only a few counts. The genes are TRBV7-2 and TRBJ1-5; no reliable D call. V dropped 4 bases and J dropped 0 bases, with 10 bases sitting between them. This CDR3 is built from 15 residues. CDR1 and CDR2 (germline): SGHTA, FQGNSA. CDR3 sequence (DNA): TGTGCCAGCAGCTGGTCGGCCGATAGCAATCAGCCCCAGCATTTT. It translates to CASSWSADSNQPQHF.

The J gene is TRBJ1-3, the V gene TRBV6-5, with a weak D call TRBD1 (5 bases). This CDR3 comprises 15 residues. CDR1 and CDR2 from the germline V gene are MNHEY and SVGAGI. The germline V and J ends were trimmed by 6 bases and 4 bases, with 16 bases remaining between them. In nucleotides, the CDR3 is TGTGCCAGCAGCCGGATGGGGGTAGAAGGAAACACCATATATTTT. Translating gives CASSRMGVEGNTIYF.

This chain uses TRBV5-1 with TRBJ2-5, with 9 bases lining up with TRBD2. Trimming cost V 4 bases and J 4 bases; bases outside gene matches: 11. The CDR3 loop spans 16 amino acids. Per the germline V gene, CDR1 is SGHRS and CDR2 is YFSETQ. The CDR3 DNA is TGCGCCAGCAGCCCCGGAGCGGGAGGAAGGATAGAGACCCAGTACTTC. Translation gives CASSPGAGGRIETQYF.

This CDR3 reads CASSQPHRGRRTEAFF. CDR3 nucleotides: TGTGCCAGCAGCCAACCCCACAGGGGGCGGAGAACTGAAGCTTTCTTT. V usage is TRBV4-2 and J usage is TRBJ1-1, with 9 bases aligning to TRBD1. The V and J ends lost 2 bases and 5 bases, in that order; junction bases with no gene match: 9. This CDR3 contains 16 residues. Germline CDR1 reads LGHNA; CDR2 reads YNFKEQ.

The chain uses TRBV28 and TRBJ2-2, with 8 bases aligning to TRBD2. The V and J ends lost 6 bases and 0 bases, in that order; junction bases with no gene match: 6. This CDR3 has 16 amino acids. Germline V gene sequence: CDR1 MDHEN, CDR2 SYDVKM. In DNA, the CDR3 is TGTGCCAGCAGCCAGCGGGAGAGGGCGAACACCGGGGAGCTGTTTTTT. Encoded protein: CASSQRERANTGELFF.

The chain recombines TRBV2 with TRBJ1-4, with D unresolved. Trimming pared 6 bases from V and 2 bases from J, leaving 13 bases between. Germline CDR1 is SNHLY and CDR2 is FYNNEI. The CDR3 has 15 residues. CDR3: CASRPRGRTNEKLFF. In DNA form, the CDR3 reads TGTGCCAGCAGGCCCCGTGGAAGGACTAATGAAAAACTGTTTTTT.